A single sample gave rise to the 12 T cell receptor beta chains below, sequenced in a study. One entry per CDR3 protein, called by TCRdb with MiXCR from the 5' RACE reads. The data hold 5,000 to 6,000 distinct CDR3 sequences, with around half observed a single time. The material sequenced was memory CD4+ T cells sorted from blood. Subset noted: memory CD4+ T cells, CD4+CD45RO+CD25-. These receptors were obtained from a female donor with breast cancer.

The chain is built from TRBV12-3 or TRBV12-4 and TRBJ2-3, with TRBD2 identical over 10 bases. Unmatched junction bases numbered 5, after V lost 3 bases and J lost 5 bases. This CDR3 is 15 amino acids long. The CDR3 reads CASSLKRGGQDTQYF. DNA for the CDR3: TGTGCCAGCAGTTTGAAGCGGGGGGGCCAAGATACGCAGTATTTT.

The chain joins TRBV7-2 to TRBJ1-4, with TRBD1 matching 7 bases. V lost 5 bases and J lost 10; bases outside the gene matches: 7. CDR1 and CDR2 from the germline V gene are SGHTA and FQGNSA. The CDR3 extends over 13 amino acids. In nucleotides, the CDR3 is TGTGCCAGCAGCACCCGGACAGGAACAAAACTGTTTTTT. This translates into CASSTRTGTKLFF. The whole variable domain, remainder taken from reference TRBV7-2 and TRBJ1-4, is GAGVSQSPSNKVTEKGKDVELRCDPISGHTALYWYRQSLGQGLEFLIYFQGNSAPDKSGLPSDRFSAERTGGSVSTLTIQRTQQEDSAVYLCASSTRTGTKLFFGSGTQLSVL.

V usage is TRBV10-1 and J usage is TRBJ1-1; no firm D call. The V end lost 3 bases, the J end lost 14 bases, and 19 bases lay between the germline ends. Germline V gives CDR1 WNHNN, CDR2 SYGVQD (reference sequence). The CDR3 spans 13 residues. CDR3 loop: CASSDRTLLGAFF. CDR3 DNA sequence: TGCGCCAGCAGTGATCGTACCCTGCTGGGAGCCTTCTTT.

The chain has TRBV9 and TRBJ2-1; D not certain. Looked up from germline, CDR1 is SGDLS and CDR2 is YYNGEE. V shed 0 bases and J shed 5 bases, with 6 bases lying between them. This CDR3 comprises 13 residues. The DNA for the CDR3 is TGTGCCAGCAGCGTAGGCCCCAACAATGAGCAGTTCTTC. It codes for CASSVGPNNEQFF. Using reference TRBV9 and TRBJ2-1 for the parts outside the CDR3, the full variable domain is DSGVTQTPKHLITATGQRVTLRCSPRSGDLSVYWYQQSLDQGLQFLIQYYNGEERAKGNILERFSAQQFPDLHSELNLSSLELGDSALYFCASSVGPNNEQFFGPGTRLTVL.

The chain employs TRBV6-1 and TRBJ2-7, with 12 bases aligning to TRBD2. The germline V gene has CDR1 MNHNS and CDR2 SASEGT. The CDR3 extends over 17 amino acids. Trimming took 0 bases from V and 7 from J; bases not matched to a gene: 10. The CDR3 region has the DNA TGTGCCAGCAGTGAAGCTGGGACTAGCGGGTTTATAGGGGAGCAGTACTTC. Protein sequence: CASSEAGTSGFIGEQYF.

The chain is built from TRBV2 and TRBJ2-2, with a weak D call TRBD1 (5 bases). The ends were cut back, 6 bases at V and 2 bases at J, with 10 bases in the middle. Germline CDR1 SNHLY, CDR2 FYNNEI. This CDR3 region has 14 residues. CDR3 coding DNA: TGTGCCAGCAGAACAGGACCAAACACCGGGGAGCTGTTTTTT. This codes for CASRTGPNTGELFF.

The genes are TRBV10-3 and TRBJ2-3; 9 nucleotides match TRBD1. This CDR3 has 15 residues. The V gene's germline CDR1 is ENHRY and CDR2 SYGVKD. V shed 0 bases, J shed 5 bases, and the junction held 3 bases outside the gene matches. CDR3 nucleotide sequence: TGTGCCATCAGTGAGTCACAGGGGGCTTTAGATACGCAGTATTTT. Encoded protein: CAISESQGALDTQYF.

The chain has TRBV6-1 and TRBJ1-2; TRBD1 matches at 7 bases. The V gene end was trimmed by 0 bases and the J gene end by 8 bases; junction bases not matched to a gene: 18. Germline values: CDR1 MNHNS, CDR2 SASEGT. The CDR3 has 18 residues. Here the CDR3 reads CASSEALRGAGGTWGYTF. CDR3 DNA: TGTGCCAGCAGTGAAGCGCTTCGGGGAGCAGGGGGAACGTGGGGCTACACCTTC.

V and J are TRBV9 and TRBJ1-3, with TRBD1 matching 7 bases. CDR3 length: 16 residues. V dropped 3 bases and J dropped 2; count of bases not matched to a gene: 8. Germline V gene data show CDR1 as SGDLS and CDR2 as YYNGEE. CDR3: CASSASVQGAGNTIYF. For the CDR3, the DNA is TGTGCCAGCAGCGCGTCTGTTCAGGGGGCTGGAAACACCATATATTTT.

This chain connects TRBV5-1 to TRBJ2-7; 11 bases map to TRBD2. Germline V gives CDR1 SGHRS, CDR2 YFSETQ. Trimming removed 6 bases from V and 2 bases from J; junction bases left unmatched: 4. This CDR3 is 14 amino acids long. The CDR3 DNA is TGCGCCAGCACCGCGACTAGCGGGACCTACGAGCAGTACTTC. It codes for CASTATSGTYEQYF.

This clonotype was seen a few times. This CDR3 reads CASSFSASGAYGYTF. Written as DNA, the CDR3 is TGTGCCAGCAGCTTTTCGGCCTCGGGGGCGTATGGCTACACCTTC. The V and J genes are TRBV11-2 and TRBJ1-2; TRBD1 might be the D (6 bases). Germline assignment: CDR1 SGHAT and CDR2 FQNNGV. This CDR3 is built from 15 residues. V dropped 3 bases and J dropped 5 bases, with 16 bases sitting between them.

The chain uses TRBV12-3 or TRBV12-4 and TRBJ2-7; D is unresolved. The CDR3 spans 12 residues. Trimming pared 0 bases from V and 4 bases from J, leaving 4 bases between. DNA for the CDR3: TGTGCCAGCAGTTTAGCAGGGTACGAGCAGTACTTC. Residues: CASSLAGYEQYF.